This T cell receptor beta chain is from a study of vaccination and CD4 T cells after COVID-19. Treatment here: roughly ten-day PBMC culture with coronavirus spike peptide pools or control peptides (ViraFEST assay). To note about this clonotype: The target antigen is unknown.

With the Oncomine TCR Beta short-read assay, DNA from cultured CD4+ T cells was sequenced. Using its own MiXCR run on the PCR reads, TCRdb lists one record per CDR3 protein. The sample has 15,000 to 20,000 distinct CDR3 sequences, roughly three fifths seen once. The V end lost 6 bases, the J end lost 2 bases, and 8 bases lay between the germline ends. The CDR3 runs 13 residues. The chain uses TRBV12-3 or TRBV12-4 and TRBJ1-5; TRBD1 might be the D (6 bases). Sequenced sample: CD4+ T cells from blood, cultured in vitro. The source of this sequence is a human donor who had recovered from COVID-19. DNA for the CDR3: TGTGCCAGCAGGGAGGGGGGCAATCAGCCCCAGCATTTT. Encoded protein: CASREGGNQPQHF.